Each of the 25 T cell receptor beta chains below was sequenced from the same sample in a study of T cell responses to AZD1222 COVID-19 vaccine. Repertoires were generated with immunoSEQ multiplex PCR, while TCRdb's copy carries only in-frame clones and drops some. The table lists 150,000 to 200,000 clones, 85% to 95% of them singletons, with 4.5% to 5.5% in the top ten. The source was peripheral blood, collected 28 days after the second AZD1222 dose. The receptors were gathered from an adult who received the AZD1222 COVID-19 vaccine.

This chain connects TRBV29-1 to TRBJ2-7; 9 bases agree with TRBD2. Per the germline V gene, CDR1 is SQVTM and CDR2 is ANQGSEA. This CDR3 region has 13 residues. J gave up 4 bases and V 4 bases, and 5 bases lay outside the gene matches. Here the CDR3 reads CSVVSSGKYEQYF. The CDR3 DNA sequence: TGCAGCGTTGTTTCTAGCGGGAAGTACGAGCAGTACTTC.

CDR3 DNA: TGTGCCAGCAGCTTAATGAGTGGAGGTGAGCAGTTCTTC. It is translated as CASSLMSGGEQFF. The rearrangement joins TRBV7-9 to TRBJ2-1; a weak D match, TRBD2 (5 bases). Germline assignment: CDR1 SEHNR and CDR2 FQNEAQ (reference sequence). This CDR3 has 13 amino acids. Deletions cut 2 bases from V and 9 bases from J, with 11 bases between.

This chain uses TRBV2 with TRBJ2-2; D is undetermined. The V end lost 8 bases, the J end lost 0 bases, and 10 bases lay between the germline ends. The CDR3 contains 14 residues. The germline gives CDR1 SNHLY, CDR2 FYNNEI. The CDR3 DNA follows: TGTGCCAGCTGGGCGCATCCGAACACCGGGGAGCTGTTTTTT. Its protein is CASWAHPNTGELFF.

This rearrangement joins TRBV6-5 to TRBJ1-1; 10 bases agree with TRBD1. Germline V gene sequence: CDR1 MNHEY, CDR2 SVGAGI. CDR3 length: 13 amino acids. After removal of 4 bases from V and 4 bases from J, the junction contained 0 bases not matched to a gene. Here the CDR3 reads CASSWDRGTEAFF. CDR3 DNA sequence: TGTGCCAGCAGTTGGGACAGGGGCACTGAAGCTTTCTTT.

V usage is TRBV24-1 and J usage is TRBJ2-1, with D maybe TRBD2 (6 bases). CDR3 length equals 16 residues. CDR1 is KGHDR, CDR2 SFDVKD, per germline. Trimming pared 0 bases from V and 7 bases from J, leaving 15 bases between. The CDR3 spells CATSDLAGRSGNEQFF. The DNA for the CDR3 is TGTGCCACCAGTGATTTGGCGGGACGCTCCGGGAATGAGCAGTTCTTC.

The V and J genes are TRBV7-9 and TRBJ2-3; 9 nucleotides agree with TRBD1. This CDR3 has 15 amino acids. Germline values: CDR1 SEHNR, CDR2 FQNEAQ (reference sequence). Trimming at V came to 3 bases and at J to 3 bases, leaving 4 bases not matched to a gene. In DNA, the CDR3 is TGTGCCAGCAGCTTCACCGGGACAGGGACAGATACGCAGTATTTT. It encodes CASSFTGTGTDTQYF.

This clone was seen a few times. This chain links TRBV28 with TRBJ1-1, with 9 bases fitting TRBD1. The ends lost 5 bases at V and 11 bases at J; junction bases unmatched: 6. This CDR3 spans 12 amino acids. Germline values: CDR1 MDHEN, CDR2 SYDVKM. CDR3 DNA sequence: TGTGCCAGCAGTGCACAGGGGGCTAGGGCTTTCTTT. Translated, it gives CASSAQGARAFF.

The chain links TRBV6-2 or TRBV6-3 to TRBJ1-1; no firm D call. The CDR3 length is 13 residues. Between the trimmed V and J ends, which lost 4 bases and 0 bases, there was a span of 6 bases. Germline CDR1 MNHEY, CDR2 SVGEGT. CDR3 DNA: TGTGCCAGCAGTTCCCTATTGAACACTGAAGCTTTCTTT. Residues: CASSSLLNTEAFF.

The genes are TRBV29-1 and TRBJ1-2; no clear D gene. The CDR3 loop spans 15 amino acids. V was shortened by 7 bases and J by 0 bases, with 18 bases between the two germline ends. The germline V gene has CDR1 SQVTM and CDR2 ANQGSEA. Here the CDR3 DNA reads TGCAGCGCTAACCTACCGACGCAACCTAACTATGGCTACACCTTC. Its protein is CSANLPTQPNYGYTF.

The chain couples TRBV9 to TRBJ2-1; no reliable D call. The germline V gene has CDR1 SGDLS and CDR2 YYNGEE. Trimming removed 4 bases from V and 8 bases from J, with 13 bases in between. The CDR3 consists of 13 residues. The CDR3: CASSPHYRDEQFF. The CDR3 nucleotides are TGTGCCAGCAGCCCTCACTATAGGGATGAGCAGTTCTTC.

The chain joins TRBV18 to TRBJ2-2; TRBD2 might be the D (6 bases). Germline V gives CDR1 KGHSH, CDR2 LQKENI. Trimming removed 3 bases at V and 2 bases at J, with 19 bases between. The CDR3 runs to 18 residues. In DNA, the CDR3 is TGTGCCAGCTCACCGGACCAACCGGGACTGGGTAACACCGGGGAGCTGTTTTTT. This encodes CASSPDQPGLGNTGELFF. The full variable domain, its missing parts supplied by reference TRBV18 and TRBJ2-2, is NAGVMQNPRHLVRRRGQEARLRCSPMKGHSHVYWYRQLPEEGLKFMVYLQKENIIDESGMPKERFSAEFPKEGPSILRIQQVVRGDSAAYFCASSPDQPGLGNTGELFFGEGSRLTVL.

The genes are TRBV19 and TRBJ1-6; no clear D. Germline CDR1 LNHDA, CDR2 SQIVND (reference sequence). This CDR3 spans 13 amino acids. V lost 3 bases and J 10 bases, leaving 10 bases between the germline ends. In nucleotides, the CDR3 is TGTGCCAGTAGTATTCGGGAATCCTCACCCCTCCACTTT. It encodes CASSIRESSPLHF.

The CDR3 region is CASSIYDPNQPQHF. The DNA for the CDR3 is TGTGCCAGTAGTATTTACGATCCGAATCAGCCCCAGCATTTT. The chain employs TRBV19 and TRBJ1-5; D call uncertain. The CDR3 length is 14 residues. Germline CDR1 is LNHDA and CDR2 is SQIVND (reference sequence). The V end was cut by 3 bases, the J end by 4 bases, with 10 bases between.

The chain has TRBV30 and TRBJ2-7; 11 nucleotides agree with TRBD2. From germline, CDR1 is GTSNPN and CDR2 SVGIG (reference sequence). V dropped 1 base and J dropped 2; count of bases not matched to a gene: 4. The CDR3 runs to 15 residues. The CDR3 coding sequence is TGTGCCTGGAGTGAGGGACTAGCGGCCCCCTACGAGCAGTACTTC. Its protein is CAWSEGLAAPYEQYF.

The chain combines TRBV18 with TRBJ2-7; no clear D. The V and J ends lost 5 bases and 1 base respectively, with 3 bases between them. Germline-derived CDR1 and CDR2 are KGHSH and LQKENI. This CDR3 is built from 11 residues. The CDR3, as DNA: TGTGCCAGCTCAGCTTCCTACGAGCAGTACTTC. This gives the protein CASSASYEQYF.

V gene TRBV2 combines with J gene TRBJ2-1, with 13 positions matching TRBD2. The length of the CDR3 is 18 residues. Trimming cost V 4 bases and J 0 bases; bases outside gene matches: 6. Germline values: CDR1 SNHLY, CDR2 FYNNEI. The CDR3 nucleotides read TGTGCCAGCAGTGGGGGGACTAGCGGGGTAAGCTCCTACAATGAGCAGTTCTTC. Protein sequence: CASSGGTSGVSSYNEQFF.

The gene calls are TRBV7-2 and TRBJ2-7; D possibly corresponds to TRBD2 (5 bases). Trimming stripped 7 bases from V and 0 bases from J, with 16 bases between. CDR3 length: 15 residues. Per the germline V gene, CDR1 is SGHTA and CDR2 is FQGNSA. The CDR3: CASTLSVAPSYEQYF. In nucleotides, the CDR3 is TGTGCCAGCACCCTATCTGTAGCGCCCTCCTACGAGCAGTACTTC.

The chain has TRBV29-1 and TRBJ1-1; a weak D match, TRBD1 (6 bases). CDR1 and CDR2 (germline): SQVTM, ANQGSEA. The CDR3 consists of 13 residues. Deletions cut 7 bases from V and 2 bases from J, with 14 bases between. CDR3 residues: CSEHRTDNTEAFF. CDR3 nucleotides: TGCAGCGAGCATCGGACAGACAACACTGAAGCTTTCTTT.

The J gene is TRBJ1-3, the V gene TRBV7-6, with D unclear. In germline, CDR1 is SGHVS, CDR2 FNYEAQ. The CDR3 loop spans 15 amino acids. The V and J ends lost 0 bases and 0 bases respectively, with 6 bases between them. CDR3 sequence (DNA): TGTGCCAGCAGCTTAGCCGGGAGCTCTGGAAACACCATATATTTT. This translates into CASSLAGSSGNTIYF.

V is TRBV7-9 and J is TRBJ2-7; D unresolved. Germline V CDR1 and CDR2: SEHNR, FQNEAQ (reference sequence). Trimming took off 1 base at V and 9 bases at J, with 7 bases between the two ends. CDR3 length equals 11 residues. CDR3 in amino acids: CASSLEVWQYF. The CDR3 coding sequence is TGTGCCAGCAGCTTAGAAGTTTGGCAGTACTTC.

The rearrangement uses TRBV12-2 and TRBJ2-7; no DNA check was done on the table's D call, TRBD2. TRBV12-2 is assigned pseudogene status. This CDR3 has 17 amino acids. The DNA for the CDR3 is TGTGCAAGTCGCCAAATCGGACTAGCGGGAGAGAAGTACGAGCAGTACTTC. It is translated as CASRQIGLAGEKYEQYF.

The CDR3 reads CASRPGDRDLPREQYF. The CDR3 DNA follows: TGCGCCAGCCGCCCCGGCGACAGGGACCTCCCTCGGGAGCAGTACTTC. The chain couples TRBV5-1 to TRBJ2-7, with 7 bases identical to TRBD1. The CDR3 is 16 residues long. J gave up 7 bases and V 7 bases, and 20 bases lay outside the gene matches. The germline V gene encodes CDR1 SGHRS and CDR2 YFSETQ.

The CDR3 region has the DNA TGCGCCAGCAGCTCGGGGGGACAGGCCATTGAAGCTTTCTTT. Its protein is CASSSGGQAIEAFF. This chain links TRBV5-1 with TRBJ1-1; TRBD1 matches at 8 bases. V shed 3 bases and J 7 bases; nucleotides not matched to a gene: 8. Germline-derived CDR1 and CDR2 are SGHRS and YFSETQ. The CDR3 has 14 amino acids.

This clone was observed once. The J gene is TRBJ2-2, the V gene TRBV6-2 or TRBV6-3; possible D gene TRBD2, 6 bases. Germline V gene data show CDR1 as MNHEY and CDR2 as SVGEGT. CDR3 length: 13 residues. The ends were cut back, 4 bases at V and 6 bases at J, with 9 bases in the middle. In DNA, the CDR3 is TGTGCCAGCAGTTCACGACTAGCCGGGGAGCTGTTTTTT. Translating it yields CASSSRLAGELFF.

This chain uses TRBV19 with TRBJ2-7; D possibly corresponds to TRBD2 (5 bases). Germline-derived CDR1 and CDR2 are LNHDA and SQIVND (reference sequence). The CDR3 loop spans 13 amino acids. V dropped 3 bases and J dropped 3 bases, with 9 bases sitting between them. CDR3 in DNA: TGTGCCAGTAGTATGGGAGCCCACTACGAGCAGTACTTC. Its translation is CASSMGAHYEQYF.